This T cell receptor (beta chain) was sequenced during a study of Graves' ophthalmopathy and Graves' hyperthyroidism. This clonotype was counted at least ten times. What it recognizes is unknown. The length of the CDR3 is 12 residues. The V gene lost 5 bases and the J gene lost 3 bases, with 10 bases spanning the gap. Germline CDR1 DFQATT, CDR2 SNEGSKA (reference sequence). Physicians reached a diagnosis by relying on clinical symptoms, serum thyroxine, TRAb, thyroid ultrasound and orbital computed tomography. RNA transcripts served as template for amplifying TCR beta CDR3 sequences. HTBI primers were employed in first-round RT-PCR, then a second-round multiplex PCR followed. A single record per CDR3 protein comes from TCRdb applying MiXCR to the multiplex PCR reads. This sample carries 350,000 to 400,000 distinct CDR3 sequences, about 18% of them seen once, and the ten largest clones take 1.6%. Whole-study findings and limits: At 60% to 71% sensitivity and roughly 72% specificity, the model predicted progression of the ophthalmopathy. Most thyroid clonotypes with frequency above 0.001 were detected in blood too.

The J gene is TRBJ1-2, the V gene TRBV20-1; perhaps TRBD1 as D (6 bases). The clonotype originates from a woman aged 18-29 years with Graves' ophthalmopathy. Sequencing was performed on peripheral blood. The CDR3 DNA reads as TGCAGTGCTCCCAAGGGGGACTATGGCTACACCTTC. This encodes CSAPKGDYGYTF.